This T cell receptor (beta chain) was observed in a study of blood T cell repertoires in COVID-19. For the study at large: The study drew acute and convalescent COVID-19 samples from the United States, Italy and Spain. PBMCs, B-cell-depleted T cells, or T cells provided the cDNA or gDNA that made up the material.

Per the study methods: Estimation of nucleated cell counts relied on the amplification of reference gene primers. Repertoires were generated with immunoSEQ multiplex PCR, while TCRdb's copy carries only in-frame clones and drops some. The V and J calls and clone size come from that table; D and trimming were worked out from the DNA. This table holds around 42,000 clones, just under 80% found once. V was shortened by 1 base and J by 3 bases, with 10 bases between the two germline ends. Germline values: CDR1 SGHTA, CDR2 FQGNSA. The CDR3 spans 15 residues. The chain is built from TRBV7-2 and TRBJ2-1, with D hard to call. This receptor was identified in a man of 80 years or more with active or convalescent COVID-19. Sequencing was done on a sample of peripheral blood. The CDR3 region is CASSLEQSLYNEQFF. The CDR3 bases are TGTGCCAGCAGCTTAGAACAGTCCCTCTACAATGAGCAGTTCTTC.